This is a list of T cell receptor beta chains from one sample in a study of identical twins. TCRdb analysed the 5' RACE reads with MiXCR anew, one entry per CDR3 protein. The table has 520,000 or so distinct CDR3 sequences, approximately 22% seen once. These sequences were also reported in another study, on T cells expressing NK-cell markers.

Sequencing input: CD4+ T cells sorted from blood. Every receptor here comes from a woman under 30 in good health. Each CDR3 is given with its conserved first and last residue. D genes are given only for firm matches. Clone size is stated in some rows and not others, as once, few, many or a class when expanded.

>few|TRBJ2-5|TRBV20-1|NA
TGCAGTGCTAGGTGGACCACTGGGACCCAGTACTTC
CSARWTTGTQYF
>NA|TRBJ2-2|TRBV10-3|TRBD2
TGTGCCACATCGGTGGGAGGGGCCGGGGAGCTGTTTTTT
CATSVGGAGELFF
>NA|TRBJ1-1|TRBV12-3/TRBV12-4|NA
TGTGCCAGCAGTTATCAGGAGAATGCGGGTGAAGCTTTCTTT
CASSYQENAGEAFF
>NA|TRBJ2-1|TRBV5-1|NA
TGCGCCAGCAGCTTCAGGGACTTCCCCCCCCATGAGCAGTTCTTC
CASSFRDFPPHEQFF
>NA|TRBJ2-1|TRBV24-1|NA
TGTGCCACCAGTGGGGACGGGGGTAGGAATGAGCAGTTCTTC
CATSGDGGRNEQFF
>NA|TRBJ2-1|TRBV20-1|NA
TGCAGTGCTAGAGATGCGGGGGCCCCGTACAATGAGCAGTTCTTC
CSARDAGAPYNEQFF
>many|TRBJ1-2|TRBV12-3/TRBV12-4|NA
TGTGCCAGCAACAAGGTCGGCTATGGCTACACCTTC
CASNKVGYGYTF
>NA|TRBJ2-7|TRBV6-1|TRBD1
TGTGCCAGGGGGGACAGGAAAAGCTCCTACGAGCAGTACTTC
CARGDRKSSYEQYF
>NA|TRBJ2-1|TRBV20-1|TRBD2
TGCAGTGCTGGACGAGGAGACGGGGGGATCAATGAGCAGTTCTTC
CSAGRGDGGINEQFF
>few|TRBJ1-6|TRBV7-9|NA
TGTGCCAGCAGCTTAGATTTTGGGTCGAGCTCACCCCTCCACTTT
CASSLDFGSSSPLHF
>few|TRBJ2-3|TRBV30|NA
TGTGCCTGGAGTGTACGCCTACGGGGCACAGATACGCAGTATTTT
CAWSVRLRGTDTQYF
>NA|TRBJ2-1|TRBV29-1|NA
TGCAGCGTTTTGTTCAATGAGCAGATCTTC
CSVLFNEQIF
>few|TRBJ1-5|TRBV6-2/TRBV6-3|NA
TGTGCCAGCACCCCGGGGGATTATAGCAATCAGCCCCAGCATTTT
CASTPGDYSNQPQHF
>NA|TRBJ2-1|TRBV7-9|TRBD2
TGTGCCAGCAGCCCCCCGTTGCTAGCGGGGTATGAGCAGTTCTTC
CASSPPLLAGYEQFF
>NA|TRBJ2-3|TRBV6-2/TRBV6-3|NA
TGTGCCAGCAGTTCCGGGACGGGAAAAGCAGATACGCAGTATTTT
CASSSGTGKADTQYF
>NA|TRBJ2-3|TRBV20-1|NA
TGCAGTGGTGGGGCCTTTGTCGCGCAGTATTTT
CSGGAFVAQYF
>few|TRBJ1-1|TRBV5-1|NA
TGCGCCAGCAGCTTGGAGGGGGGGCGCGCTGAAGCTTTCTTT
CASSLEGGRAEAFF
>NA|TRBJ2-5|TRBV7-6|NA
TGTGCCAGCAGCCGCAGCCCCCAAGAGACCCAGTACTTC
CASSRSPQETQYF
>NA|TRBJ1-6|TRBV5-5|NA
TGTGCCAGCAGCTTGGGACTTGAGGCCCTCCACTTT
CASSLGLEALHF
>NA|TRBJ2-5|TRBV20-1|TRBD2
TGCAGTGCTAGAGATTATCTGACTAGCGATCAAGAGACCCAGTACTTC
CSARDYLTSDQETQYF
>few|TRBJ1-5|TRBV5-1|NA
TGCGCCAGCAGCTTGTTAGCGGATCAGCCCCAGCATTTT
CASSLLADQPQHF
>NA|TRBJ2-3|TRBV5-1|NA
TGCGCCAGCAGCTTGCTTCCCGGGACACCCACAGATACGCAGTATTTT
CASSLLPGTPTDTQYF
>NA|TRBJ2-1|TRBV6-2/TRBV6-3|TRBD2
TGTGCCAGCAGTTACAGGGGTAGCGGGAGGGCCGTCTACGCAGTTGAGCAGTTCTTC
CASSYRGSGRAVYAVEQFF
>few|TRBJ2-5|TRBV7-9|TRBD2
TGTGCCAGCAGCGAAACGGGACTAGCGTATGAGACCCAGTACTTC
CASSETGLAYETQYF
>few|TRBJ2-1|TRBV6-5|NA
TGTGCCAGCAGATACCTACTAGCCAATGAGCAGTTCTTC
CASRYLLANEQFF
>few|TRBJ2-7|TRBV5-1|TRBD1
TGCGCCAGCAGCATCACATCCGACAGGGGATCCGAGCAGTACTTC
CASSITSDRGSEQYF
>NA|TRBJ2-2|TRBV11-1|NA
TGTGCCAGCAGCTTAGTCCGGACCCTCATGCCCGGGGAGCTGTTTTTT
CASSLVRTLMPGELFF
>NA|TRBJ1-1|TRBV20-1|NA
TGCAGTGCCGTCTGGCAGGGGCGACTTGAAGCTTTCTTT
CSAVWQGRLEAFF
>few|TRBJ1-2|TRBV18|NA
TGTGCCAGCTCACAAGGCACTAACTATGGCTACACCTTC
CASSQGTNYGYTF
>few|TRBJ2-7|TRBV25-1|NA
TGTGCCAGCAGAGCCACAGGGAGCTCCTACGAGCAGTACTTC
CASRATGSSYEQYF
>NA|TRBJ2-1|TRBV10-3|TRBD2
TGTGCCATCAGTGAGGGTCTAGCGGGAGCCGGTGAGCAGTTCTTC
CAISEGLAGAGEQFF
>many|TRBJ1-1|TRBV6-2/TRBV6-3|NA
TGTGCCAGCAGACCGGACCGAAGCCTACTGAACACTGAAGCTTTCTTT
CASRPDRSLLNTEAFF
>once|TRBJ2-1|TRBV6-2/TRBV6-3|NA
TGTGCCAGCAGTCCCAGGGATTATGAGCAGTTCTTC
CASSPRDYEQFF